A selection of T cell receptor beta chains follows, all from one sample in a study of T cells in Graves' hyperthyroidism and ophthalmopathy. MiXCR was run by TCRdb on the multiplex PCR reads, yielding one entry per CDR3 protein. The sample carries a few hundred thousand distinct CDR3 sequences, roughly 14% recorded once. Material for sequencing was blood. All receptors come from a woman aged 18-30 years with Graves' hyperthyroidism. The conserved cysteine and the conserved F or W are not part of the CDR3 here. The order of the fields is V gene, CDR3 protein.

>TRBV9
ASGTSSTGELF
>TRBV5-1
ASSLGGGGSNQPQH
>TRBV2
ATGRGTDLVETQY
>TRBV6-5
ASSYSPDGTEAF
>TRBV20-1
SAPPGTAGLNTEAF
>TRBV20-1
SARILAGVSNEQF
>TRBV12-3/TRBV12-4
ASTLGLSLAGVSYNEQF
>TRBV30
AWSVLRTGRTGELF
>TRBV6-1
ASRPQGASGELF
>TRBV11-1
ASTGGQSTAKNIQY
>TRBV6-1
ASSDGGGYGYT
>TRBV4-2
ASSQGEAPYNEQF
>TRBV11-2
ASSLAGGSLAGQY
>TRBV20-1
SDLRGDEQF
>TRBV27
ASSTGVWDEQF
>TRBV6-5
AGIPPPGARGLGYTEAF
>TRBV11-3
ASSLEGIYEQY
>TRBV20-1
SAAKWDTSNQPQH
>TRBV2
ASTRLAGGGNEQF
>TRBV14
ASSPQRSGSRDTQY
>TRBV12-3/TRBV12-4
ASSLGGLGYT
>TRBV11-3
ASSLPGQSGANVLT
>TRBV24-1
ATSDTGLAVLDEQF
>TRBV7-9
ASSLGLAGGNTYEQY
>TRBV11-3
ASSLDGQDNEKLF
>TRBV3-1
ASSQDGRVVYGYT
>TRBV18
ASSPILAGGPSETQY
>TRBV19
ASGLVGSSYNEQF
>TRBV29-1
SGQLAGVYERY
>TRBV20-1
SARDLSSGRPDTQY
>TRBV12-3/TRBV12-4
ASINGGMTGVFAEAF
>TRBV5-4
ASSAPVGYEQY
>TRBV12-3/TRBV12-4
ASSSPGQVFRSNQPQH
>TRBV27
ASSTLGGVNYGYT
>TRBV6-1
ASGSRGVRSGEKLF
>TRBV5-1
ASSSNSGRAREQF
>TRBV3-1
ASGRTAEAF
>TRBV3-1
ASTFGGADYGYT
>TRBV10-3
AISERDRVVPLH
>TRBV12-3/TRBV12-4
ASRGLAVYNEQF